Detailed here is one T cell receptor beta chain. This CDR3 is also generated by other DNA sequences in the sample. The ends were cut back, 2 bases at V and 6 bases at J, with 21 bases in the middle. The CDR3 spans 16 residues. Germline-derived CDR1 and CDR2 are GTSNPN and SVGIG (reference sequence). Produced via immunoSEQ multiplex PCR; TCRdb's table is partial and in-frame only. The repertoire consists of about 45,000 clones, with approximately 90% occurring once and the leading ten covering 0.52%. The record originates from a study of T cell changes during pregnancy in multiple sclerosis. The chain is built from TRBV30 and TRBJ2-3; tentatively, D is TRBD2 (5 bases). The sample consisted of CD4+ T cells from peripheral blood mononuclear cells, taken in the third trimester of pregnancy. This receptor was taken from a female donor with multiple sclerosis, enrolled in a pregnancy study. This CDR3 reads CAWSLGGPGNSDTQYF. CDR3 sequence (DNA): TGTGCCTGGAGTCTCGGCGGACCGGGAAACTCGGATACGCAGTATTTT.